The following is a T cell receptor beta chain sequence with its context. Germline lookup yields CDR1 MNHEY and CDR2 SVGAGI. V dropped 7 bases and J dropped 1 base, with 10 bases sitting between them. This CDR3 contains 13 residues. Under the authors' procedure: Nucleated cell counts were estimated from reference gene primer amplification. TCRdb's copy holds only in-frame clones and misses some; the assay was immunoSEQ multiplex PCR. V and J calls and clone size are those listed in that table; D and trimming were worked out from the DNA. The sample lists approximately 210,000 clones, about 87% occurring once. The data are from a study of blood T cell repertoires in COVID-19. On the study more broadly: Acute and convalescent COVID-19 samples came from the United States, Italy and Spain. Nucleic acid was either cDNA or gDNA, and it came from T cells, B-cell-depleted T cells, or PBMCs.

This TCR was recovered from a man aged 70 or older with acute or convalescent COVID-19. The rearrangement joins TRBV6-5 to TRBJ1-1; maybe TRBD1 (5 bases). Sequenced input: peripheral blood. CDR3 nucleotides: TGTGCCAGCAAGGTTACAGGGAACACTGAAGCTTTCTTT. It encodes CASKVTGNTEAFF.